The text below deals with one T cell receptor (beta chain). The antigen it binds to is not known. No clone much larger than this one lies a single base away; base qualities are absent. Each collaborating institution followed its own protocols to collect whole blood in K2EDTA tubes. For TCRbeta analysis, collaborators shipped samples as frozen whole blood, isolated PBMCs, or DNA extracted from either of those sample types. This record belongs to a study of blood T cell repertoires in COVID-19 (dated by TCRdb to about 2020). A note on the overall study: Samples covering the acute and convalescent phases of COVID-19 were provided by collaborators in the United States, Italy and Spain. The prospective study material was composed of cDNA or gDNA derived from T cells, B-cell-depleted T cells, or PBMCs. Sample metadata almost always included a de-identified subject ID, COVID-19 status, age in years and sex. Deeply sampled blood TCRbeta repertoires from subjects exposed to, actively infected with, or recovered from COVID-19 were included in the dataset. HLA class I and class II types, where available, came from metadata supplied by the sample provider rather than from assay-based typing. The samples were drawn from the first 160 participants of the ongoing ImmuneRACE study and from 1,254 subjects provided by 6 global collaborators. A freely available public database, intended as a resource for researchers studying the immune response to SARS-CoV-2, is where the repertoires were released.

TCRbeta CDR3 regions were amplified from genomic DNA using the immunoSEQ Assay, a bias-controlled multiplex PCR. The paper's data handling went like this. Nucleated cell counts per sample were estimated from amplification of reference gene primers within the assay. Sequence reads were collapsed and filtered to measure the absolute abundance of every unique TCRbeta CDR3 rearrangement. For each sample, productive Simpson clonality was calculated as the square root of Simpson's diversity index across productive rearrangements. Held by TCRdb, this immuneACCESS table contains in-frame sequences only and omits some clones. Under half of the omission traces to an unresolved V gene where checked; the cause of the rest is unknown. V and J calls and clone size are those listed in that table; D and trimming were worked out from the DNA. The table for this sample lists around 220,000 clones; 80% to 90% of them were counted only once. The ten biggest clones cover nearly 4.5% of the sample.

V is clipped by 5 bases and J by 1 base, and the sequence between their germline boundaries is 11 bases long. The germline V gene (reference sequence) gives CDR1 as SEHNR and CDR2 as FQNEAQ. Taken from cysteine to phenylalanine, the CDR3 has 14 residues. The only DNA kept is the CDR3, 42 bases in frame from the first base. Study-wide conclusions, independent of this receptor: How much clinical and demographic metadata was included differed by source and by participant, and the metadata was provided uncurated.

This receptor was identified in a middle-aged man with acute or convalescent COVID-19. Rearrangement joined TRBV7-9 to TRBJ1-1, with the D gene not clear enough to name. Sequenced material: peripheral blood. The nucleotides are TGTGCCAGCAGCGATCCCCTAGCGAACACTGAAGCTTTCTTT. Protein translation: CASSDPLANTEAFF.